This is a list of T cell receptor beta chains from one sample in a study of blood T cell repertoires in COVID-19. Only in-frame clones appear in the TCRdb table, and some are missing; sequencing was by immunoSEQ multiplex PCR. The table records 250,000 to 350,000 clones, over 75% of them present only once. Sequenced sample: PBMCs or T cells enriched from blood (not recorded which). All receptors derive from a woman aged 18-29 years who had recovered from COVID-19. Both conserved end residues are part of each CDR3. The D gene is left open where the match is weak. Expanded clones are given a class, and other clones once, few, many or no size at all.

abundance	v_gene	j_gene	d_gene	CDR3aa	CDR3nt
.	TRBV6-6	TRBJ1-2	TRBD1	CASSLNFAPGQFYGYTF	TGTGCCAGCAGCCTGAACTTCGCACCGGGACAGTTCTATGGCTACACCTTC
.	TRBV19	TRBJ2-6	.	CASSIDPPRSGANVLTF	TGTGCCAGTAGTATAGATCCTCCTCGGTCTGGGGCCAACGTCCTGACTTTC
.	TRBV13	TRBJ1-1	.	CASSLFMGQNTEAFF	TGTGCCAGCAGCCTTTTCATGGGGCAGAACACTGAAGCTTTCTTT
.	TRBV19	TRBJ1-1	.	CASSMRGRNTEAFF	TGTGCCAGTAGTATGAGAGGAAGGAACACTGAAGCTTTCTTT
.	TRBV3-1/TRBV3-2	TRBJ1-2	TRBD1	CASSHIGQGVRYGYTF	TGTGCCAGCAGCCACATTGGACAGGGGGTTCGTTATGGCTACACCTTC
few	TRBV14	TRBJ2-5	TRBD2	CASSQGVAGGQETQYF	TGTGCCAGCAGCCAAGGGGTAGCGGGAGGCCAAGAGACCCAGTACTTC
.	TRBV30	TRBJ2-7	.	CAWSVGLTGSRVYEQYF	TGTGCCTGGAGCGTGGGGCTTACAGGGAGTAGGGTCTACGAGCAGTACTTC
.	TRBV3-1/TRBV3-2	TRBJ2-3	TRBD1	CASSPAIDRVTDTQYF	TGTGCCAGCAGCCCGGCTATTGACAGGGTCACAGATACGCAGTATTTT
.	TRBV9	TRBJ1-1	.	CASSVGQGGTEAFF	TGTGCCAGCAGCGTAGGCCAGGGCGGTACTGAAGCTTTCTTT
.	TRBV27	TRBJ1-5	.	CASSLGDSNQPQHF	TGTGCCAGCAGTTTGGGCGATAGCAATCAGCCCCAGCATTTT
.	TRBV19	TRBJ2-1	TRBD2	CASSIPSGISYNEQFF	TGTGCCAGTAGTATCCCTAGCGGGATCTCCTACAATGAGCAGTTCTTC
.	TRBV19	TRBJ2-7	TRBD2	CASSILRTSGSDLFHEQYF	TGTGCCAGTAGTATCCTGAGGACTAGCGGGAGTGACCTCTTCCACGAGCAGTACTTC
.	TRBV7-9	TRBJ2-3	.	CASSLLFADTQYF	TGTGCCAGCAGCTTACTCTTCGCGGATACGCAGTATTTT
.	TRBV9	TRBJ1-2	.	CASSLQGTFNYGYTF	TGTGCCAGCAGCCTACAGGGTACTTTTAACTATGGCTACACCTTC
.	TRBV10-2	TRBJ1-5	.	CASSEGHYPDQPQHF	TGCGCCAGCAGTGAGGGACACTACCCAGATCAGCCCCAGCATTTT
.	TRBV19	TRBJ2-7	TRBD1	CASTPTGGLFNEQYF	TGTGCCAGTACCCCGACAGGGGGCCTTTTCAACGAGCAGTACTTC